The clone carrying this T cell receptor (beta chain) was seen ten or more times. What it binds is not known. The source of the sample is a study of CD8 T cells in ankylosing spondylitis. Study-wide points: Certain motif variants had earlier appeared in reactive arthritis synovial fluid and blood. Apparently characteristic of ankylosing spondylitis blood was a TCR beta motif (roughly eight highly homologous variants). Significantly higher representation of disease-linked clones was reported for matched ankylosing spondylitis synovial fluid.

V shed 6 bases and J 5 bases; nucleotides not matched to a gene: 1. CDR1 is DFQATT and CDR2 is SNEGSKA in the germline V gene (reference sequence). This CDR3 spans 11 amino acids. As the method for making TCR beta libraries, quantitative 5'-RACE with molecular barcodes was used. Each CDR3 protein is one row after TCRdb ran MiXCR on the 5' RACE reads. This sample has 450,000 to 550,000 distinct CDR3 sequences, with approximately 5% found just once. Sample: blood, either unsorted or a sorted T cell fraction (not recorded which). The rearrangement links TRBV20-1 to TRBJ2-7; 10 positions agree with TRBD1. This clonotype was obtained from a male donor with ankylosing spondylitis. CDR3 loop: CSAGQGHEQYF. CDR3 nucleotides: TGCAGTGCGGGACAGGGGCACGAGCAGTACTTC.